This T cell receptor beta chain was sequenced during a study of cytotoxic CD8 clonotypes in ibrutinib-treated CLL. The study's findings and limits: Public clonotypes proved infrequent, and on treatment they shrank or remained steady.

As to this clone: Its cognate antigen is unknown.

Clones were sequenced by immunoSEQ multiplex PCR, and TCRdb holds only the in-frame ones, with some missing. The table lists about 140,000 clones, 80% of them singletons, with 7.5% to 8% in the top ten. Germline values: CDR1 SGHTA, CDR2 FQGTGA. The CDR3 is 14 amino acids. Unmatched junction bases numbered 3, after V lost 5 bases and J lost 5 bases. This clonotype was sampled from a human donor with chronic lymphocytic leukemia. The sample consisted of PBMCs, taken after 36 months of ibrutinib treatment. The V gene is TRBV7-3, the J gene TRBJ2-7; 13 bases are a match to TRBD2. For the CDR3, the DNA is TGTGCCAGCAGCATGGGACTAGCGGGACACGAGCAGTACTTC. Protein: CASSMGLAGHEQYF.